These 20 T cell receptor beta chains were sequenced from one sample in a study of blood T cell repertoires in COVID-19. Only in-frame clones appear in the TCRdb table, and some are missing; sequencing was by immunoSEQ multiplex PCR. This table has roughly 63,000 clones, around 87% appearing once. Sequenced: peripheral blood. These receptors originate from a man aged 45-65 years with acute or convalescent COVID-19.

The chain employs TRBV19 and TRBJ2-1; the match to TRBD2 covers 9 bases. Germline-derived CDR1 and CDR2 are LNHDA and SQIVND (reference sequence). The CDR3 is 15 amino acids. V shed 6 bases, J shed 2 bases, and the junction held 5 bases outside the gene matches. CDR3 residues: CASSALAGAYNEQFF. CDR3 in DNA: TGTGCCAGTAGCGCATTAGCGGGAGCCTACAATGAGCAGTTCTTC.

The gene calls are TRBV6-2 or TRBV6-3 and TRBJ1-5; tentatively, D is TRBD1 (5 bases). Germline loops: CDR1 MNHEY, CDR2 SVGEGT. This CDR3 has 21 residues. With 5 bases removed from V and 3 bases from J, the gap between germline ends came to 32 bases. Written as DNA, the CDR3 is TGTGCCAGCAGTCCGACCCCCCCGGTTACAGGAGCCATGGGGTACAATCAGCCCCAGCATTTT. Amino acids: CASSPTPPVTGAMGYNQPQHF.

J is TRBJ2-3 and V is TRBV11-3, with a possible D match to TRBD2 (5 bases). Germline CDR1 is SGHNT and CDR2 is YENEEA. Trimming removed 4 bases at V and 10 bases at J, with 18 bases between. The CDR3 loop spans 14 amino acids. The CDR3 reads CASSSGNTPVAQYF. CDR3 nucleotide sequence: TGTGCCAGCAGCTCCGGGAACACACCAGTGGCGCAGTATTTT.

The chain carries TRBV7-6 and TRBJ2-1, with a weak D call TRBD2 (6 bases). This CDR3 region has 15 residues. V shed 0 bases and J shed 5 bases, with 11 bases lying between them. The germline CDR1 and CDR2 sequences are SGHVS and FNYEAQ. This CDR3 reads CASSLASGKHNEQFF. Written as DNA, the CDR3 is TGTGCCAGCAGCTTAGCTAGCGGCAAACACAATGAGCAGTTCTTC. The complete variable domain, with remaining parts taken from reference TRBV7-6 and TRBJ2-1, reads GAGVSQSPRYKVTKRGQDVALRCDPISGHVSLYWYRQALGQGPEFLTYFNYEAQQDKSGLPNDRFSAERPEGSISTLTIQRTEQRDSAMYRCASSLASGKHNEQFFGPGTRLTVL.

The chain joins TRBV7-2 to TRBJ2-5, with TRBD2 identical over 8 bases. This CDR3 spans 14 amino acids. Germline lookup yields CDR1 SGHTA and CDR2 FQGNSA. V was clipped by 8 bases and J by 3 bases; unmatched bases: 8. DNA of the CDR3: TGTGCCAGCGGCTGGACTAGCCCTAAAGAGACCCAGTACTTC. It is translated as CASGWTSPKETQYF.

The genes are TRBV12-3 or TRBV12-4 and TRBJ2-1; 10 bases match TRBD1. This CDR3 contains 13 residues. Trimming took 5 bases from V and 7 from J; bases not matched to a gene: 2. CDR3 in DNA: TGTGCCAGCAGTGAGGGACAGGGGAATGAGCAGTTCTTC. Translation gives CASSEGQGNEQFF.

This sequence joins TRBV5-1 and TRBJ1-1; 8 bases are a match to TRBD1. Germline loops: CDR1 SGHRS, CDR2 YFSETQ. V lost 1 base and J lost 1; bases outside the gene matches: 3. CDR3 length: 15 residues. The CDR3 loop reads CASSLMTGANTEAFF. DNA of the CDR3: TGCGCCAGCAGCTTGATGACAGGGGCGAACACTGAAGCTTTCTTT.

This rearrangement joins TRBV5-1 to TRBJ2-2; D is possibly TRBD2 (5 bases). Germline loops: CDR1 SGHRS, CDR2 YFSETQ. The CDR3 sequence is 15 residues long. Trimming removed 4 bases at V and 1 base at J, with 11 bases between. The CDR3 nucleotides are TGCGCCAGCAGCATTTCCAGCGGGAACACCGGGGAGCTGTTTTTT. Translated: CASSISSGNTGELFF.

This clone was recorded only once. CDR3 bases: TGTGCCATCAGTTCAGGCGCTTATAACTATGGCTACACCTTC. Translated, it gives CAISSGAYNYGYTF. The chain is built from TRBV10-3 and TRBJ1-2; no clear D gene. The V end lost 5 bases, the J end lost 1 base, and 11 bases lay between the germline ends. Germline CDR1 is ENHRY and CDR2 is SYGVKD. This CDR3 has 14 residues.

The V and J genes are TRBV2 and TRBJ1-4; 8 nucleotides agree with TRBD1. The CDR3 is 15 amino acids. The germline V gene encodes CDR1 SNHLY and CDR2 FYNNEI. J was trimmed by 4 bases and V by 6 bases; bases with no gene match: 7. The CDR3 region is CASRPAGGINEKLFF. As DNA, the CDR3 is TGTGCCAGCAGACCGGCAGGGGGCATTAATGAAAAACTGTTTTTT.

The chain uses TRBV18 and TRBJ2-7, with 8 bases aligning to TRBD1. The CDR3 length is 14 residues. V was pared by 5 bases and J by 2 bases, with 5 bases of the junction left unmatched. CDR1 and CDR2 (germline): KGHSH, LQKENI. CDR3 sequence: CASSIGTGAYEQYV. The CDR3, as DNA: TGTGCCAGCTCAATCGGGACAGGCGCCTACGAGCAGTACGTC.

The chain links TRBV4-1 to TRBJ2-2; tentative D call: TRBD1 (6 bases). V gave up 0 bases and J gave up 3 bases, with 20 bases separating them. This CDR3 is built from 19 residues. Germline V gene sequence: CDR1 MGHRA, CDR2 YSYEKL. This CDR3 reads CASSQDGHPRGRDTGELFF. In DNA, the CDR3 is TGCGCCAGCAGCCAAGATGGCCACCCCAGGGGTAGGGACACCGGGGAGCTGTTTTTT.

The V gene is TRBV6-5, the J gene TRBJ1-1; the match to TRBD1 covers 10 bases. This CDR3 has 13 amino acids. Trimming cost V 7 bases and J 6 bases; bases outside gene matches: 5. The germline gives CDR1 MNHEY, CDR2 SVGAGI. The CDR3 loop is CASTGQGGAEAFF. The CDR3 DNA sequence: TGTGCCAGCACCGGACAGGGGGGAGCTGAAGCTTTCTTT.

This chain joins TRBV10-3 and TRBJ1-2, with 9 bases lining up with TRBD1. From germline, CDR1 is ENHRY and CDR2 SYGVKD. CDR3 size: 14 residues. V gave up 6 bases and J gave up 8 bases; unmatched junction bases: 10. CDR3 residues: CAIRGQGTGKGYTF. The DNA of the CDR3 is TGTGCCATCAGGGGTCAAGGGACAGGGAAAGGCTACACCTTC.

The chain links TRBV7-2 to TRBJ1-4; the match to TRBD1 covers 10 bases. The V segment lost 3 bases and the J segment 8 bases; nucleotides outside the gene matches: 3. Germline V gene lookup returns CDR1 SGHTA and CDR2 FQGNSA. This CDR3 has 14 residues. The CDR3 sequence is CASSFQTGGEKLFF. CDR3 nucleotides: TGTGCCAGCAGCTTCCAGACAGGGGGCGAAAAACTGTTTTTT.

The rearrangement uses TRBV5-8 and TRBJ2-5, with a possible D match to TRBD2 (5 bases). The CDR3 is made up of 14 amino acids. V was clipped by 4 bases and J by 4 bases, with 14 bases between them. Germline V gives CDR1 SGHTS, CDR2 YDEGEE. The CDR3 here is CASSPREPGETQYF. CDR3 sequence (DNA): TGTGCCAGCAGCCCCCGGGAACCGGGAGAGACCCAGTACTTC.

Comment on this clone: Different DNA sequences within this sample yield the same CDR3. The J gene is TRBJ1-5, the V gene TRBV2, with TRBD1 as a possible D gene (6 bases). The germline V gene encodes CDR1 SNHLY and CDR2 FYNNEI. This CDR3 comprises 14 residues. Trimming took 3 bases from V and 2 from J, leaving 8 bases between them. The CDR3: CASSDRQGNQPQHF. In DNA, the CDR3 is TGTGCCAGCAGTGATAGACAGGGCAATCAGCCCCAGCATTTT.

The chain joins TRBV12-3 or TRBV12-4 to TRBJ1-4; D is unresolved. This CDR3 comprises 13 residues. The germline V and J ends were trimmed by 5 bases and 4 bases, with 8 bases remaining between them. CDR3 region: CASSKRINEKLFF. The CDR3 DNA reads TGTGCCAGCAGTAAGAGGATTAATGAAAAACTGTTTTTT.

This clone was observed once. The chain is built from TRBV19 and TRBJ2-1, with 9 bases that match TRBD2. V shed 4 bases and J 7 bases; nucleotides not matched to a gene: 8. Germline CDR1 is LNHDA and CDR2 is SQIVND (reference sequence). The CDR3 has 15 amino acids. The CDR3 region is CASSTSGLARNEQFF. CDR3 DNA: TGTGCCAGTAGTACCTCTGGACTAGCGAGGAATGAGCAGTTCTTC.

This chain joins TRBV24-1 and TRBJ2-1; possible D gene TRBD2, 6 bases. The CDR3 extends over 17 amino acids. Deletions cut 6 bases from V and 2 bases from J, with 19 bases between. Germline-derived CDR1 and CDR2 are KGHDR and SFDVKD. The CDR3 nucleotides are TGTGCCACCAGTCTCGCCCCGGGCCGGGAGCCCTACAATGAGCAGTTCTTC. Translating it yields CATSLAPGREPYNEQFF.